Listed below are T cell receptor beta chains from one sample, sequenced in a study of T cell repertoires in urothelial bladder cancer. Generated by immunoSEQ multiplex PCR, the TCRdb table keeps only in-frame clones and is missing some. Among just under 2,500 clones listed, approximately 72% were seen once. The specimen sequenced was bladder tissue. Receptor source: a human donor with a benign inflammatory bladder lesion. Both conserved end residues are part of each CDR3. Each record gives: V gene, J gene, CDR3 protein.

V: TRBV4-2; J: TRBJ2-4; CDR3: CASSSGLAGGIAKNIQYF
V: TRBV10-3; J: TRBJ2-3; CDR3: CAISPISRGRRTSTDTQYF
V: TRBV18; J: TRBJ1-6; CDR3: CASSPDSSSGSPLHF
V: TRBV9; J: TRBJ1-5; CDR3: CASSVAGTNQPQHF
V: TRBV10-2; J: TRBJ1-5; CDR3: CASTPESFGGQPQHF
V: TRBV10-3; J: TRBJ2-3; CDR3: CAISESHGSTDTQYF
V: TRBV10-3; J: TRBJ2-1; CDR3: CAISEGTSGANNEQFF
V: TRBV9; J: TRBJ2-7; CDR3: CASSVYSGYYEQYF
V: TRBV4-2; J: TRBJ1-2; CDR3: CASSSLDRADGYTF
V: TRBV11-3; J: TRBJ2-3; CDR3: CASSFGTSGMDTQYF
V: TRBV5-4; J: TRBJ1-1; CDR3: CASSLPWDTEAFF
V: TRBV10-3; J: TRBJ2-1; CDR3: CAISDRSGGNEQFF
V: TRBV10-2; J: TRBJ2-1; CDR3: CASSESAGKGDNEQFF
V: TRBV7-2; J: TRBJ2-2; CDR3: CASQKAYTGELFF
V: TRBV9; J: TRBJ2-7; CDR3: CASSAQLATREQYF
V: TRBV13; J: TRBJ2-1; CDR3: CASSLGSSSNEQFF
V: TRBV21-1; J: TRBJ2-3; CDR3: CASSEEVDTQYF
V: TRBV4-1; J: TRBJ2-5; CDR3: CASSRGGPGETQYF
V: TRBV6-4; J: TRBJ1-2; CDR3: CASRSDGYGYTF